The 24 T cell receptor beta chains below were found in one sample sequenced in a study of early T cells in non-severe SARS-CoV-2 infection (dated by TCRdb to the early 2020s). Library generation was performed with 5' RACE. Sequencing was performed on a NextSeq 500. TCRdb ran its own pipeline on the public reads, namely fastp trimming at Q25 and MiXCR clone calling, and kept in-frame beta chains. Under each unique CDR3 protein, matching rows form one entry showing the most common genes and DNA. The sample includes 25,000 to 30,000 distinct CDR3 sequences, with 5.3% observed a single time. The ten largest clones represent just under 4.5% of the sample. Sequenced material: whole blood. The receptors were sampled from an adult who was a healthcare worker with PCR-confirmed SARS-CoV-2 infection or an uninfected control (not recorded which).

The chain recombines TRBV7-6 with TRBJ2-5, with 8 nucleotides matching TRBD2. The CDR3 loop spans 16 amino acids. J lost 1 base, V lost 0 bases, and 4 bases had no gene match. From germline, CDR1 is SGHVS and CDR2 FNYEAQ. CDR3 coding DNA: TGTGCCAGCAGCTTAGCGAGACGGGAGGGCCAAGAGACCCAGTACTTC. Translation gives CASSLARREGQETQYF.

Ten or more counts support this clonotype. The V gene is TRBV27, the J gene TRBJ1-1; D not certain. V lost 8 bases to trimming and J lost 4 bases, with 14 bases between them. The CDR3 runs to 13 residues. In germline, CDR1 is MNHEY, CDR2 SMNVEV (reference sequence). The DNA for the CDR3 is TGTGCCAGCGGCCGAGACCTGGGCACTGAAGCTTTCTTT. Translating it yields CASGRDLGTEAFF.

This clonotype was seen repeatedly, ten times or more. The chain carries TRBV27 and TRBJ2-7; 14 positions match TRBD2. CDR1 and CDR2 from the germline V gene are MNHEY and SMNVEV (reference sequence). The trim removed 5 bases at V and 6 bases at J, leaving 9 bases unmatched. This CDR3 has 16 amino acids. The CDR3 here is CASSRRLAGGPLEQYF. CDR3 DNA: TGTGCCAGCAGTCGACGACTAGCGGGAGGGCCCCTCGAGCAGTACTTC.

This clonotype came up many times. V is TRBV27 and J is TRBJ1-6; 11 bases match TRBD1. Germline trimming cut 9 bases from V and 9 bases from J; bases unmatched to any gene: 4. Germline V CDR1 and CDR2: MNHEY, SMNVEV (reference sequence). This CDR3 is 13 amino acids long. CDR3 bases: TGTGCCAGTGGACAGGGGGCTGGTTCACCCCTCCACTTT. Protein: CASGQGAGSPLHF.

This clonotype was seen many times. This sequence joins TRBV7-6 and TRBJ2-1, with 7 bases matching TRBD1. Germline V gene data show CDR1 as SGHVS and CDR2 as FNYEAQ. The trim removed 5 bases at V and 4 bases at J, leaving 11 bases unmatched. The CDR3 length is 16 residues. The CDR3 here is CASSHDRASWYNEQFF. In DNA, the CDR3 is TGTGCCAGCAGCCACGACAGGGCATCTTGGTACAATGAGCAGTTCTTC.

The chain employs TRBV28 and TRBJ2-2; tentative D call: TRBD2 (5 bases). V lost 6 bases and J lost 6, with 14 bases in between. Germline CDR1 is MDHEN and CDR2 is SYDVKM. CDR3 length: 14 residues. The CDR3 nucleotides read TGTGCCAGCAGCCGGACTGGGATGGCCGGGGAGCTGTTTTTT. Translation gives CASSRTGMAGELFF.

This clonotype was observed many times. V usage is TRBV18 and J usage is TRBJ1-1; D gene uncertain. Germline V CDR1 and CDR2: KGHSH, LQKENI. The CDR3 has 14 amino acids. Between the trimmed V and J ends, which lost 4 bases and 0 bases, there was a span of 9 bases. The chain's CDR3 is CASSQDGMNTEAFF. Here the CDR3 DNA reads TGTGCCAGCTCACAGGACGGTATGAACACTGAAGCTTTCTTT.

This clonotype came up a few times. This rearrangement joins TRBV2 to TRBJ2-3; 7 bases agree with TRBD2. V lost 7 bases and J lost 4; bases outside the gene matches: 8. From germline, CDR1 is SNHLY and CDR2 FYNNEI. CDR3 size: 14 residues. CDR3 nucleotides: TGTGCCAGCACCGAGCTAGCGGCCGCAGATACGCAGTATTTT. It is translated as CASTELAAADTQYF.

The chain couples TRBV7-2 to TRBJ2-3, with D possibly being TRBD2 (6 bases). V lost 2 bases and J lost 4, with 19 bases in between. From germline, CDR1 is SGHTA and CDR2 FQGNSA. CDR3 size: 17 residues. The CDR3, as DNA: TGTGCCAGCAGCTTAAAAGGAGGACTAATCCAATCAGATACGCAGTATTTT. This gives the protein CASSLKGGLIQSDTQYF.

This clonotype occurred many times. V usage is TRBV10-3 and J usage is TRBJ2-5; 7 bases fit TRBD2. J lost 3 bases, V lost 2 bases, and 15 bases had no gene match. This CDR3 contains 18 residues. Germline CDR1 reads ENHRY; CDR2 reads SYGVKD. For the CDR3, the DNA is TGTGCCATCAGTGAGCCGCGTCCTAGGACCCTAGCGGAAGAGACCCAGTACTTC. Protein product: CAISEPRPRTLAEETQYF.

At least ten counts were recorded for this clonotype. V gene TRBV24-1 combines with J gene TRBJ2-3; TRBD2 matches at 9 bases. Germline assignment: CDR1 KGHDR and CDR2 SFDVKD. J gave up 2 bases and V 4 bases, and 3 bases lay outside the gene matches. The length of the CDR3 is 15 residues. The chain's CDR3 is CATSEAGGYTDTQYF. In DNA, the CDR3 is TGTGCCACCAGTGAAGCGGGAGGCTACACAGATACGCAGTATTTT.

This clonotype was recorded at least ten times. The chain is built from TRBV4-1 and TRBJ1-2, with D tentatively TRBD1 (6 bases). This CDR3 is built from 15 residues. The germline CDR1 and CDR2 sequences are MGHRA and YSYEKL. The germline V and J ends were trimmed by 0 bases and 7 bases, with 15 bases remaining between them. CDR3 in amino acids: CASSQDPTGLGGYTF. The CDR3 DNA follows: TGCGCCAGCAGCCAAGACCCCACAGGGCTTGGTGGCTACACCTTC.

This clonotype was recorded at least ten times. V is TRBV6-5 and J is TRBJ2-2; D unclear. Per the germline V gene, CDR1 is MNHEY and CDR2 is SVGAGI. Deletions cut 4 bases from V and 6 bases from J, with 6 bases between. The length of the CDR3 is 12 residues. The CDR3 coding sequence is TGTGCCAGCAGTTTGACCCCCGGGGAGCTGTTTTTT. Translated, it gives CASSLTPGELFF.

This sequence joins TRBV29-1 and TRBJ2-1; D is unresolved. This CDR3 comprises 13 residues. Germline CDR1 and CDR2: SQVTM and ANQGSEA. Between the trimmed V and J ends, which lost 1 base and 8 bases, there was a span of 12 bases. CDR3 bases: TGCAGCGTTGAAGTTCGGAAAGTCGATGAGCAGTTCTTC. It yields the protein CSVEVRKVDEQFF.

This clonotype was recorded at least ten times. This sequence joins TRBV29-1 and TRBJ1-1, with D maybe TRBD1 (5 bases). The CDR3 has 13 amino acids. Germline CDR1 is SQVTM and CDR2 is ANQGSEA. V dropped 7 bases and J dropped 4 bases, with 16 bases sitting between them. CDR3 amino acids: CSGQPGPRTEAFF. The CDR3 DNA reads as TGCAGCGGGCAGCCGGGACCGCGCACTGAAGCTTTCTTT.

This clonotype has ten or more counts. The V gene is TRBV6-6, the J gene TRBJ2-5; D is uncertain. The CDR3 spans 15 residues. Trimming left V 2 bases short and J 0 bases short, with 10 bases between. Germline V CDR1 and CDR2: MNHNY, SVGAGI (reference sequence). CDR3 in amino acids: CASSYDESNQETQYF. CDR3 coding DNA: TGTGCCAGCAGTTACGACGAATCCAACCAAGAGACCCAGTACTTC.

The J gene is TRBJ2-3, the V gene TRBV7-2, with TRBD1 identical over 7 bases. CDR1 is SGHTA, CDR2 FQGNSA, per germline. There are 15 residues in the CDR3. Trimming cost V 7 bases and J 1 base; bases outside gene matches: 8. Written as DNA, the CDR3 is TGTGCCAGCAACCGGGACAGCGCTTGCACAGATACGCAGTATTTT. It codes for CASNRDSACTDTQYF.

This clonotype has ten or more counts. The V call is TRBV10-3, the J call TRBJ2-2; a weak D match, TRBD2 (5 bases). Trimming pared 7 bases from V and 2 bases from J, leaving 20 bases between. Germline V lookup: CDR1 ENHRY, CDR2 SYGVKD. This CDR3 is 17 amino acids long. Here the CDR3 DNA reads TGTGCCATCAACGGAAGGAGGTCGGGTTCCAACACCGGGGAGCTGTTTTTT. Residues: CAINGRRSGSNTGELFF.

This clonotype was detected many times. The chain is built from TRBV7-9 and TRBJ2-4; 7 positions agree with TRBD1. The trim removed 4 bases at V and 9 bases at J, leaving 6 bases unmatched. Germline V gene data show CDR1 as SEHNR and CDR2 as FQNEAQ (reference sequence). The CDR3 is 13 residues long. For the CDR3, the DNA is TGTGCCAGCAGCTCCGACAGGGAAGGCATTCAGTACTTC. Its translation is CASSSDREGIQYF.

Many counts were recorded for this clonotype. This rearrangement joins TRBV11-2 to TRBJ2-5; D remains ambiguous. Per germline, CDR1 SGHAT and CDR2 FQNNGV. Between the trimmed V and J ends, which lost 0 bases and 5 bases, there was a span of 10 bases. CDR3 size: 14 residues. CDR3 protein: CASSLDGFMETQYF. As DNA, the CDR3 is TGTGCCAGCAGCTTAGATGGCTTCATGGAGACCCAGTACTTC. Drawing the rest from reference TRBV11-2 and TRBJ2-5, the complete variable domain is EAGVAQSPRYKIIEKRQSVAFWCNPISGHATLYWYQQILGQGPKLLIQFQNNGVVDDSQLPKDRFSAERLKGVDSTLKIQPAKLEDSAVYLCASSLDGFMETQYFGPGTRLLVL.

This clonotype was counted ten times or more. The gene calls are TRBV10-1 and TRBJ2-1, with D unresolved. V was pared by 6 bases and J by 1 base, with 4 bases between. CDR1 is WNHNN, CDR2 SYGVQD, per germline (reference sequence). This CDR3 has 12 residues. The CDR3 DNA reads TGCGCCAGCAGGGATTCCTACAATGAGCAGTTCTTC. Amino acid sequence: CASRDSYNEQFF.

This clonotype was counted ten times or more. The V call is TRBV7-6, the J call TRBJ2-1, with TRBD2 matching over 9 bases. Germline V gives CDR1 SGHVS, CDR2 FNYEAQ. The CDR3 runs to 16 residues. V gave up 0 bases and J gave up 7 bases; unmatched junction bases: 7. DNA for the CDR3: TGTGCCAGCAGCTTAGCGTCCTCTAGCGGGATAAATGAGCAGTTCTTC. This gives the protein CASSLASSSGINEQFF.

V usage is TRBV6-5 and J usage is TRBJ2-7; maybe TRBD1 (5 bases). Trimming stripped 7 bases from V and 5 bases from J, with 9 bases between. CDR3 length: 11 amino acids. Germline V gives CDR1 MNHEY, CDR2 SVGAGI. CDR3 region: CASTVGDEQYF. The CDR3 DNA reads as TGTGCCAGCACCGTAGGGGACGAGCAGTACTTC.

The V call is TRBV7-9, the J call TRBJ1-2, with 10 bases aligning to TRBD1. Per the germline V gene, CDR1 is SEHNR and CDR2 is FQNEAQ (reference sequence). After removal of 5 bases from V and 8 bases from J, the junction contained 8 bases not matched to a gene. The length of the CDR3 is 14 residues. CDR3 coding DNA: TGTGCCAGCAGCCCTGGGACAGGGGATTACGGCTACACCTTC. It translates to CASSPGTGDYGYTF.